The rows below give T cell receptor beta chains drawn from one sample of a study of CD8+ T cells in alopecia areata. The repertoire was sequenced with immunoSEQ multiplex PCR; TCRdb's copy has only in-frame clones and lacks some. There are 150,000 or so clones in the sample; about nine tenths occur only once, and about 15% lies in the top ten. Sequencing used CD8+ T cells sorted from blood, obtained at week 0. These TCRs come from a human donor with alopecia areata. Each CDR3 is given without its conserved first and last residue. Only part of the rows carry a size: once, few, many, or a class if the clone is expanded.

clone_size,v_call,cdr3_length,cdr3_aa
once,TRBV11-3,16,ASSSDGTGSSGANVLT
.,TRBV29-1,14,SVEVPDREGTDTQY
.,TRBV27,12,ASSLAGTTYEQY
.,TRBV27,11,ASSFVGSISQY
.,TRBV27,12,ASSPWEGAYEQY
.,TRBV29-1,10,SAWTDSYEQY
.,TRBV7-9,12,ASSPVISNEKLF
.,TRBV5-1,14,ASSPRSGGSPGELF
once,TRBV9,13,ASSVGGTSDYEQY
.,TRBV7-9,13,ASTQSPGHQETQY
.,TRBV6-6,13,ASSDPPLLTYEQY
.,TRBV19,15,ASQNGQVPGKHNEQF
few,TRBV4-1,13,ASSQRDNSYNEQF
.,TRBV5-6,15,ASSLVTAGPWYNEQF
.,TRBV6-5,11,ASSYTGVDEAF
.,TRBV7-9,13,ASSLEGTGYNEQF
.,TRBV6-6,13,ASSYSSGSSYEQY
.,TRBV29-1,11,SVVSGDTGELF
once,TRBV27,12,ASSKNPISNGYT
.,TRBV7-8,14,ASSLEGLAGVGEQY
.,TRBV27,13,ASSSTGTGVRELF
.,TRBV9,10,ASTKKTDTQY
once,TRBV5-4,12,ASSPGTATYEQY
.,TRBV6-5,14,ASSYLFPEGKNIQY
.,TRBV27,11,ASSYGGVNEQF
.,TRBV27,11,ASSLGDRYEQY
.,TRBV6-5,9,ASSFNYEQY
few,TRBV5-6,11,ASSLAGENIQY
.,TRBV7-8,11,ASSFGGFQPQH
.,TRBV4-1,12,ASSPVGGAYEQY
.,TRBV7-9,15,ASSLPRQGAANTEAF
.,TRBV27,14,ASSSLDRTCNYEQY
.,TRBV4-1,14,ASSQRGGTTYNEQF
.,TRBV6-5,8,ASGNQPQH
.,TRBV5-4,13,ASSASGGATDTQY
.,TRBV15,11,ATSRDRAETQY
.,TRBV11-2,12,ASSLFEGGNIQY
.,TRBV7-8,12,ASSISGRTGELF